This entry lists 23 T cell receptor beta chains sequenced from one sample in a study of radiotherapy plus CTLA-4 blockade in lung cancer. TCRdb keeps only in-frame clones here, not all; method: immunoSEQ multiplex PCR. This table has 90,000 to 100,000 clones, around 90% appearing once. Source: peripheral blood, taken from a patient treated with radiotherapy plus ipilimumab. These receptors were collected from a human donor with non-small cell lung cancer that progressed on radiotherapy plus ipilimumab.

The gene calls are TRBV2 and TRBJ2-5, with a possible D match to TRBD1 (6 bases). V lost 6 bases to trimming and J lost 5 bases, with 34 bases between them. CDR1 SNHLY and CDR2 FYNNEI come from the germline V gene. The CDR3 runs to 20 residues. The CDR3 sequence is CASRKTGTPGLVGVRETQYF. The CDR3 DNA is TGTGCCAGCAGGAAAACCGGGACACCCGGTTTGGTGGGAGTGCGGGAGACCCAGTACTTC. The full variable domain, with the rest looked up from reference TRBV2 and TRBJ2-5, is EPEVTQTPSHQVTQMGQEVILRCVPISNHLYFYWYRQILGQKVEFLVSFYNNEISEKSEIFDDQFSVERPDGSNFTLKIRSTKLEDSAMYFCASRKTGTPGLVGVRETQYFGPGTRLLVL.

The rearrangement joins TRBV19 to TRBJ1-5, with D unclear. Germline loops: CDR1 LNHDA, CDR2 SQIVND (reference sequence). The CDR3 loop spans 12 amino acids. V gave up 7 bases and J gave up 6 bases, with 10 bases separating them. CDR3 in amino acids: CASTGRGQPQHF. The CDR3 bases are TGTGCCAGTACGGGGAGAGGTCAGCCCCAGCATTTT.

The chain carries TRBV9 and TRBJ2-6; the D call may be TRBD1 or TRBD2 (5 bases each). V lost 6 bases, J lost 0 bases, and 10 bases lay in between. Germline-derived CDR1 and CDR2 are SGDLS and YYNGEE. The CDR3 contains 15 residues. The CDR3 here is CASTRGASGANVLTF. CDR3 nucleotides: TGTGCCAGCACTCGAGGGGCCTCTGGGGCCAACGTCCTGACTTTC.

The chain couples TRBV7-9 to TRBJ2-5; 9 bases are shared with TRBD2. Trimming at V came to 6 bases and at J to 5 bases, leaving 7 bases not matched to a gene. The CDR3 runs to 14 residues. Per germline, CDR1 SEHNR and CDR2 FQNEAQ (reference sequence). The CDR3, as DNA: TGTGCCAGCAGGCTAGCGGGAATGGGGGAGACCCAGTACTTC. Translation gives CASRLAGMGETQYF.

The gene calls are TRBV11-3 and TRBJ2-7; D is ambiguous. The V gene lost 5 bases and the J gene lost 3 bases, with 11 bases spanning the gap. The germline gives CDR1 SGHNT, CDR2 YENEEA. This CDR3 region has 13 residues. The CDR3 DNA reads TGTGCCAGCAGCCGGACCCTCGGCTACGAGCAGTACTTC. It is translated as CASSRTLGYEQYF.

This rearrangement joins TRBV10-3 to TRBJ2-5, with D possibly being TRBD2 (6 bases). The DNA end is more similar to TRBJ2-7, so the J call may be wrong. Germline V gene lookup returns CDR1 ENHRY and CDR2 SYGVKD. The CDR3 runs to 13 residues. The DNA for the CDR3 is TGTGCCATCAGTGGGGCGGGAACCTACGAGCAGTACTTC. This gives the protein CAISGAGTYEQYF.

The rearrangement uses TRBV18 and TRBJ2-1; D not certain. Per germline, CDR1 KGHSH and CDR2 LQKENI. This CDR3 contains 14 residues. The V end lost 4 bases, the J end lost 0 bases, and 7 bases lay between the germline ends. The CDR3 coding sequence is TGTGCCAGCTCACGGGCTAGCTCCTACAATGAGCAGTTCTTC. Translated: CASSRASSYNEQFF.

The V and J genes are TRBV7-2 and TRBJ2-1; 10 bases map to TRBD2. V shed 3 bases and J 13 bases; nucleotides not matched to a gene: 12. The CDR3 runs 15 residues. The germline V gene has CDR1 SGHTA and CDR2 FQGNSA. CDR3 in DNA: TGTGCCAGCAGCTTCGGACTAGCGGAGGAGGATATACAGTTCTTC. Residues: CASSFGLAEEDIQFF.

This clone was seen a handful of times. The chain is built from TRBV10-3 and TRBJ1-4; D is ambiguous. With 2 bases removed from V and 8 bases from J, the gap between germline ends came to 9 bases. The germline V gene has CDR1 ENHRY and CDR2 SYGVKD. CDR3 size: 13 residues. The CDR3 spells CAISEGFVEKLFF. The CDR3 DNA reads as TGTGCCATCAGTGAGGGATTTGTCGAAAAACTGTTTTTT.

The V and J genes are TRBV6-5 and TRBJ2-2; 10 nucleotides align to TRBD2. The V segment lost 6 bases and the J segment 5 bases; nucleotides outside the gene matches: 6. The germline CDR1 and CDR2 sequences are MNHEY and SVGAGI. The length of the CDR3 is 15 residues. CDR3 DNA: TGTGCCAGCAGGCCCAGCGGGAGGGAAACCGGGGAGCTGTTTTTT. Translating gives CASRPSGRETGELFF.

V is TRBV27 and J is TRBJ1-1, with D unclear. The CDR3 length is 12 residues. From germline, CDR1 is MNHEY and CDR2 SMNVEV (reference sequence). With 5 bases removed from V and 0 bases from J, the gap between germline ends came to 4 bases. CDR3 in DNA: TGTGCCAGCAGTAAGATGAACACTGAAGCTTTCTTT. Protein: CASSKMNTEAFF.

This chain joins TRBV6-5 and TRBJ1-4; the match to TRBD1 covers 9 bases. Germline V CDR1 and CDR2: MNHEY, SVGAGI. J was trimmed by 8 bases and V by 4 bases; bases with no gene match: 8. CDR3 length equals 15 residues. The CDR3 spells CASSSGDRVGEKLFF. CDR3 nucleotides: TGTGCCAGCAGTTCCGGGGACAGGGTTGGAGAAAAACTGTTTTTT.

This chain connects TRBV11-2 to TRBJ1-1, with unresolved D. This CDR3 has 15 amino acids. Germline CDR1 and CDR2: SGHAT and FQNNGV. Trimming took 5 bases from V and 0 from J, leaving 13 bases between them. The CDR3: CASSPNLGVNTEAFF. The DNA for the CDR3 is TGTGCCAGCAGCCCAAACTTAGGAGTGAACACTGAAGCTTTCTTT.

This chain uses TRBV6-5 with TRBJ1-1; D is perhaps TRBD1 (6 bases). Germline-derived CDR1 and CDR2 are MNHEY and SVGAGI. Deletions cut 5 bases from V and 5 bases from J, with 18 bases between. The CDR3 consists of 15 residues. CDR3 coding DNA: TGTGCCAGCAGTAACTACAGGGACGGAGGGACTGAAGCTTTCTTT. Amino acid sequence: CASSNYRDGGTEAFF.

This rearrangement joins TRBV19 to TRBJ2-2, with 13 positions matching TRBD2. The germline V gene has CDR1 LNHDA and CDR2 SQIVND (reference sequence). V shed 7 bases and J 0 bases; nucleotides not matched to a gene: 11. The CDR3 runs 19 residues. CDR3 region: CASNSWTSGRYPNTGELFF. The CDR3 DNA sequence: TGTGCCAGTAATTCTTGGACTAGCGGGAGATATCCGAACACCGGGGAGCTGTTTTTT.

The V gene is TRBV27, the J gene TRBJ1-1; unclear D gene. The CDR3 consists of 14 residues. Trimming shortened V by 1 base and J by 1 base, and 7 bases separated the two germline ends. Per the germline V gene, CDR1 is MNHEY and CDR2 is SMNVEV (reference sequence). The DNA for the CDR3 is TGTGCCAGCAGTTTATTGGGCGGGAACACTGAAGCTTTCTTT. Its translation is CASSLLGGNTEAFF.

The chain uses TRBV5-1 and TRBJ2-7; 7 bases are shared with TRBD1. V shed 1 base and J 7 bases; nucleotides not matched to a gene: 11. Germline V lookup: CDR1 SGHRS, CDR2 YFSETQ. This CDR3 is built from 15 residues. The CDR3 spells CASSLHPNRGREQYF. The CDR3 nucleotides are TGCGCCAGCAGCTTGCACCCGAACAGGGGCCGAGAGCAGTACTTC.

This chain uses TRBV11-2 with TRBJ1-2; 7 nucleotides line up with TRBD1. V gave up 5 bases and J gave up 7 bases; unmatched junction bases: 7. The CDR3 is 13 residues long. Germline V gives CDR1 SGHAT, CDR2 FQNNGV. CDR3 DNA sequence: TGTGCCAGCAGCCCAGACAGGGTATCTGGCTACACCTTC. It codes for CASSPDRVSGYTF.

The chain carries TRBV7-2 and TRBJ2-7, with a possible D match to TRBD1 (6 bases). The length of the CDR3 is 15 residues. Germline CDR1 is SGHTA and CDR2 is FQGNSA. The V end was cut by 5 bases, the J end by 6 bases, with 20 bases between. The CDR3 coding sequence is TGTGCCAGCAGCGCAGCCGGGACAATAGTTTCCGAGCAGTACTTC. It specifies CASSAAGTIVSEQYF.

The rearrangement uses TRBV19 and TRBJ1-5; no firm D call. V was cut by 5 bases and J by 3 bases, with 8 bases left in between. Germline V gene data show CDR1 as LNHDA and CDR2 as SQIVND (reference sequence). This CDR3 contains 13 residues. The CDR3 is CASSGRINQPQHF. In nucleotides, the CDR3 is TGTGCCAGTAGTGGACGGATCAATCAGCCCCAGCATTTT.

This clone was counted between two and nine times. The V gene is TRBV25-1, the J gene TRBJ2-1, with unresolved D. The CDR3 is made up of 13 amino acids. The V end lost 4 bases, the J end lost 5 bases, and 9 bases lay between the germline ends. CDR1 MGHDK and CDR2 SYGVNS come from the germline V gene. The CDR3 nucleotides are TGTGCCAGCAGTGGGCGGTCAGACAATGAGCAGTTCTTC. Its protein is CASSGRSDNEQFF.

The CDR3 region has the DNA TGCACCAGCAGCCAAAGAGACAGAGAGTATAGCAATCAGCCCCAGCATTTT. Translating gives CTSSQRDREYSNQPQHF. This rearrangement joins TRBV1 to TRBJ1-5; TRBD1, the D gene given by the table, was not confirmed from the DNA. TRBV1 is a pseudogene locus. The CDR3 loop spans 17 amino acids.

V is TRBV4-1 and J is TRBJ2-7; 9 bases match TRBD2. CDR3 length: 17 amino acids. CDR1 and CDR2 from the germline V gene are MGHRA and YSYEKL. V shed 1 base and J 2 bases; nucleotides not matched to a gene: 9. CDR3 sequence reads: CASSQGVAREGTYEQYF. CDR3 in DNA: TGCGCCAGCAGCCAAGGGGTAGCGCGGGAGGGAACCTACGAGCAGTACTTC.